Listed here are 20 T cell receptor beta chains from one sample, sequenced in a study of T cell responses to AZD1222 COVID-19 vaccine. Clones were sequenced by immunoSEQ multiplex PCR, and TCRdb holds only the in-frame ones, with some missing. Here the sample spans roughly 96,000 clones, 85% to 90% being singletons. Here the sequenced sample was peripheral blood, taken on day 0 of AZD1222 vaccination. All receptors come from an adult in good health.

This rearrangement joins TRBV28 to TRBJ1-5; 8 nucleotides line up with TRBD1. The V gene's germline CDR1 is MDHEN and CDR2 SYDVKM. Losses at the gene ends were 5 bases for V and 0 bases for J; bases not matched to a gene: 9. The CDR3 is 17 amino acids. CDR3 DNA: TGTGCCAGCAGTGGCTGGGACAGGCGTTATAGCAATCAGCCCCAGCATTTT. Its translation: CASSGWDRRYSNQPQHF.

V is TRBV6-5 and J is TRBJ1-5; unclear D gene. Trimming pared 0 bases from V and 2 bases from J, leaving 5 bases between. Germline CDR1 MNHEY, CDR2 SVGAGI. The CDR3 is 14 residues long. CDR3 region: CASSYSGGNQPQHF. Here the CDR3 DNA reads TGTGCCAGCAGTTACTCTGGTGGCAATCAGCCCCAGCATTTT.

This sequence joins TRBV5-1 and TRBJ2-1; D is perhaps TRBD2 (7 bases). CDR3 length: 15 amino acids. From germline, CDR1 is SGHRS and CDR2 YFSETQ. V lost 2 bases and J lost 8, with 17 bases in between. CDR3 protein: CASSLGGGPRYEQFF. The CDR3 coding sequence is TGCGCCAGCAGCTTAGGGGGAGGGCCTCGGTATGAGCAGTTCTTC. The whole variable domain, remainder taken from reference TRBV5-1 and TRBJ2-1, is KAGVTQTPRYLIKTRGQQVTLSCSPISGHRSVSWYQQTPGQGLQFLFEYFSETQRNKGNFPGRFSGRQFSNSRSEMNVSTLELGDSALYLCASSLGGGPRYEQFFGPGTRLTVL.

The chain uses TRBV19 and TRBJ1-4; 11 bases match TRBD1. Germline V lookup: CDR1 LNHDA, CDR2 SQIVND (reference sequence). V lost 6 bases to trimming and J lost 7 bases; unmatched junction nucleotides: 4. The CDR3 runs to 14 residues. The CDR3, as DNA: TGTGCCAGTAGATTCGGGACAGGGGGTGAAAAACTGTTTTTT. Translating it yields CASRFGTGGEKLFF. Drawing the rest from reference TRBV19 and TRBJ1-4, the complete variable domain is DGGITQSPKYLFRKEGQNVTLSCEQNLNHDAMYWYRQDPGQGLRLIYYSQIVNDFQKGDIAEGYSVSREKKESFPLTVTSAQKNPTAFYLCASRFGTGGEKLFFGSGTQLSVL.

The rearrangement uses TRBV9 and TRBJ2-1; 8 nucleotides line up with TRBD2. The ends lost 0 bases at V and 5 bases at J; junction bases unmatched: 4. The V gene's germline CDR1 is SGDLS and CDR2 YYNGEE. There are 15 residues in the CDR3. The CDR3 bases are TGTGCCAGCAGCGTAGGGAGCGGGAGAGACAATGAGCAGTTCTTC. Protein product: CASSVGSGRDNEQFF.

The chain joins TRBV28 to TRBJ2-3; 9 bases agree with TRBD2. J was trimmed by 1 base and V by 4 bases; bases with no gene match: 3. Germline CDR1 and CDR2: MDHEN and SYDVKM. This CDR3 contains 15 residues. CDR3 in DNA: TGTGCCAGCAGTTATAGCGGGAGTGGCACAGATACGCAGTATTTT. It is translated as CASSYSGSGTDTQYF.

The chain links TRBV28 to TRBJ1-2; 8 bases are a match to TRBD1. The V gene's germline CDR1 is MDHEN and CDR2 SYDVKM. The CDR3 contains 14 residues. J gave up 3 bases and V 7 bases, and 7 bases lay outside the gene matches. The CDR3 loop reads CASNRQGSDYGYTF. The CDR3 nucleotides are TGTGCCAGCAACCGACAGGGGAGTGACTATGGCTACACCTTC.

The CDR3 coding sequence is TGCAGCGTTGAGGGACAGGGGACCTACGAGCAGTACTTC. It encodes CSVEGQGTYEQYF. This chain connects TRBV29-1 to TRBJ2-7; 10 positions agree with TRBD1. V was clipped by 3 bases and J by 2 bases; unmatched bases: 1. This CDR3 has 13 residues. Germline CDR1 and CDR2: SQVTM and ANQGSEA.

The chain joins TRBV5-1 to TRBJ2-1, with 12 bases that match TRBD2. The trim removed 5 bases at V and 0 bases at J, leaving 3 bases unmatched. From germline, CDR1 is SGHRS and CDR2 YFSETQ. This CDR3 has 16 residues. Here the CDR3 reads CASSGLAGSSYNEQFF. The CDR3 DNA reads TGCGCCAGCAGTGGACTAGCGGGAAGCTCCTACAATGAGCAGTTCTTC. Filled out from reference TRBV5-1 and TRBJ2-1, the complete variable domain reads KAGVTQTPRYLIKTRGQQVTLSCSPISGHRSVSWYQQTPGQGLQFLFEYFSETQRNKGNFPGRFSGRQFSNSRSEMNVSTLELGDSALYLCASSGLAGSSYNEQFFGPGTRLTVL.

V gene TRBV7-9 combines with J gene TRBJ1-5; D is unresolved. V lost 3 bases, J lost 0 bases, and 9 bases lay in between. CDR3 length: 15 residues. Germline CDR1 and CDR2: SEHNR and FQNEAQ (reference sequence). CDR3 in amino acids: CASSFGQNSNQPQHF. The CDR3 coding sequence is TGTGCCAGCAGCTTCGGGCAGAATAGCAATCAGCCCCAGCATTTT.

The gene calls are TRBV5-1 and TRBJ2-7; 9 nucleotides align to TRBD1. V lost 1 base and J lost 2; bases outside the gene matches: 1. The CDR3 has 14 residues. Germline-derived CDR1 and CDR2 are SGHRS and YFSETQ. In DNA form, the CDR3 reads TGCGCCAGCAGCTTGACAGGGGGCACCTACGAGCAGTACTTC. It yields the protein CASSLTGGTYEQYF.

This clone was seen a few times. The CDR3 DNA reads as TGTGCCAGCAGCTCTGGACTAGCGGGAGAGACCGGGGAGCTGTTTTTT. It yields the protein CASSSGLAGETGELFF. V gene TRBV7-9 combines with J gene TRBJ2-2; 13 bases agree with TRBD2. Germline loops: CDR1 SEHNR, CDR2 FQNEAQ (reference sequence). Losses at the gene ends were 4 bases for V and 5 bases for J; bases not matched to a gene: 4. The CDR3 sequence is 16 residues long.

The V gene is TRBV5-4, the J gene TRBJ2-7, with TRBD2 matching 10 bases. Per the germline V gene, CDR1 is SGHNT and CDR2 is YYREEE (reference sequence). This CDR3 has 14 residues. After removal of 3 bases from V and 7 bases from J, the junction contained 7 bases not matched to a gene. The CDR3 bases are TGTGCCAGCAGCTGGGAGCTAGCGGGAGTAGAGCAGTACTTC. Translation gives CASSWELAGVEQYF. The variable domain in full, with the rest retrieved from reference TRBV5-4 and TRBJ2-7, is ETGVTQSPTHLIKTRGQQVTLRCSSQSGHNTVSWYQQALGQGPQFIFQYYREEENGRGNFPPRFSGLQFPNYSSELNVNALELDDSALYLCASSWELAGVEQYFGPGTRLTVT.

This clone was detected once. The V gene is TRBV19, the J gene TRBJ1-5, with D maybe TRBD1 (5 bases). Deletions cut 5 bases from V and 2 bases from J, with 13 bases between. This CDR3 spans 15 amino acids. In germline, CDR1 is LNHDA, CDR2 SQIVND (reference sequence). CDR3 in amino acids: CASSQVGGGNQPQHF. The CDR3 coding sequence is TGTGCCAGTAGTCAAGTTGGGGGGGGCAATCAGCCCCAGCATTTT.

This chain joins TRBV9 and TRBJ2-1; D is unresolved. The length of the CDR3 is 13 residues. The ends were cut back, 0 bases at V and 9 bases at J, with 10 bases in the middle. CDR1 and CDR2 from the germline V gene are SGDLS and YYNGEE. The CDR3 nucleotides read TGTGCCAGCAGCGTAGCCCCACCGGCTGAGCAGTTCTTC. Translation: CASSVAPPAEQFF.

This clone was counted only a few times. V is TRBV27 and J is TRBJ2-7; D is possibly TRBD2 (5 bases). Between the trimmed V and J ends, which lost 7 bases and 2 bases, there was a span of 15 bases. This CDR3 comprises 14 residues. Germline assignment: CDR1 MNHEY and CDR2 SMNVEV (reference sequence). In DNA form, the CDR3 reads TGTGCCAGCAAGAGATCGGACTCGCCCTACGAGCAGTACTTC. Its translation is CASKRSDSPYEQYF.

This chain links TRBV9 with TRBJ1-5; 8 bases agree with TRBD1. Germline assignment: CDR1 SGDLS and CDR2 YYNGEE. This CDR3 is built from 15 residues. V lost 4 bases and J lost 1; bases outside the gene matches: 4. The CDR3 region has the DNA TGTGCCAGCAGCCCGACAGGGGCCAGCAATCAGCCCCAGCATTTT. This translates into CASSPTGASNQPQHF.

The CDR3 loop is CASRSQGTGEGQPQHF. Here the CDR3 DNA reads TGTGCCAGTAGAAGTCAAGGGACAGGGGAAGGTCAGCCCCAGCATTTT. This chain joins TRBV19 and TRBJ1-5, with 10 bases matching TRBD1. The CDR3 sequence is 16 residues long. V gave up 6 bases and J gave up 6 bases; unmatched junction bases: 11. The germline gives CDR1 LNHDA, CDR2 SQIVND (reference sequence).

The chain has TRBV3-1 (or the pseudogene TRBV3-2) and TRBJ2-1; tentatively, D is TRBD1 or TRBD2 (6 bases each). V lost 5 bases to trimming and J lost 4 bases, with 15 bases between them. The germline V gene has CDR1 LGHDT and CDR2 YNNKEL (reference sequence). The CDR3 covers 15 residues. CDR3 sequence: CASSSLEGGYNEQFF. CDR3 in DNA: TGTGCCAGCAGCTCACTAGAGGGGGGATACAATGAGCAGTTCTTC.

This clone was seen just once. The V call is TRBV28, the J call TRBJ2-2; D gene uncertain. The ends were cut back, 6 bases at V and 7 bases at J, with 21 bases in the middle. CDR1 and CDR2 from the germline V gene are MDHEN and SYDVKM. This CDR3 has 16 residues. CDR3 amino acids: CASRNLDWASGGELFF. CDR3 coding DNA: TGTGCCAGCAGGAACTTAGACTGGGCCTCAGGCGGGGAGCTGTTTTTT.